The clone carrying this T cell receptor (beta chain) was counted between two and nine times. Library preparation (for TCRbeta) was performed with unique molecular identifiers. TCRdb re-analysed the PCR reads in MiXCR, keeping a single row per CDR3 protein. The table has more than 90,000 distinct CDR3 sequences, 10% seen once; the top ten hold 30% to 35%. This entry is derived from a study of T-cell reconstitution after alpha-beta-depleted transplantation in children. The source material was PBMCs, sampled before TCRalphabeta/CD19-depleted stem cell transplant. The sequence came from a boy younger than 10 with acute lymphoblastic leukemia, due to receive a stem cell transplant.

The CDR3 bases are TGCGCCAGCAGCGCCGGGACAGGGAGCTCTGGGGCCAACGTCCTGACTTTC. This sequence encodes CASSAGTGSSGANVLTF. This chain connects TRBV5-1 to TRBJ2-6; 9 bases map to TRBD1. The junction had 5 bases not matched to a gene; V was cut back by 4 bases and J by 0 bases. Looked up from germline, CDR1 is SGHRS and CDR2 is YFSETQ. The CDR3 totals 17 residues.